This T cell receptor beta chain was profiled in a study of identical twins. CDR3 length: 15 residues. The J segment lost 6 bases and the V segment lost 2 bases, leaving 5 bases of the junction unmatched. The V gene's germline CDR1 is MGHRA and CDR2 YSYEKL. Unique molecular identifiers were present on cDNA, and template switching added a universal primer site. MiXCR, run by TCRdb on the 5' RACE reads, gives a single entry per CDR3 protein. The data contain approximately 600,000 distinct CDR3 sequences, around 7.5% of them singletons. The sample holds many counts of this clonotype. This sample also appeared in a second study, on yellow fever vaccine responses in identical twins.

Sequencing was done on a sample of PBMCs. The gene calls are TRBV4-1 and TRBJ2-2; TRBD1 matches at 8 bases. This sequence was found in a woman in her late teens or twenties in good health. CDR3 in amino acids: CASSQQDRVSGELFF. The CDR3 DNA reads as TGCGCCAGCAGCCAACAGGACAGGGTCTCCGGGGAGCTGTTTTTT.